What follows are 17 T cell receptor beta chains derived from one specimen sequenced in a study of T cells in Graves' hyperthyroidism and ophthalmopathy (dated by TCRdb to the late 2010s). Library generation was performed with multiplex PCR. Sequenced using an Illumina HiSeq 2000. Amplification of TCR beta CDR3 regions was carried out from RNA transcripts. The TCR CDR3 was subjected to a first round of RT-PCR using the HTBI primer set and the Qiagen OneStep RT-PCR kit. In-frame beta chains were kept once TCRdb had trimmed the public reads at Q25 with fastp and called clones with MiXCR. Rows merge per CDR3 protein into single entries with the most common DNA and genes. Counted in this sample were fewer than 350,000 distinct CDR3 sequences; over 12% of them appeared once. The biggest ten clones account for 30% to 35% of the sample. The sequencing sample was made of blood. These receptors all stem from a woman aged 45 to 65 with Graves' hyperthyroidism that later progressed to Graves' ophthalmopathy.

The rearrangement uses TRBV9 and TRBJ1-2; D call uncertain. The CDR3 has 16 residues. V lost 0 bases and J lost 5, with 17 bases in between. Germline V CDR1 and CDR2: SGDLS, YYNGEE. CDR3 sequence: CASSVAVTSPFYGYTF. CDR3 bases: TGTGCCAGCAGCGTAGCAGTGACCTCACCTTTTTATGGCTACACCTTC. Drawing the rest from reference TRBV9 and TRBJ1-2, the complete variable domain is DSGVTQTPKHLITATGQRVTLRCSPRSGDLSVYWYQQSLDQGLQFLIQYYNGEERAKGNILERFSAQQFPDLHSELNLSSLELGDSALYFCASSVAVTSPFYGYTFGSGTRLTVV.

Many counts were recorded for this clonotype. J is TRBJ2-7 and V is TRBV30; the D is unclear. V shed 0 bases and J shed 1 base, with 19 bases lying between them. The CDR3 length is 17 residues. Per the germline V gene, CDR1 is GTSNPN and CDR2 is SVGIG (reference sequence). The CDR3 region is CAWSVLGGFFSSYEQYF. The CDR3 DNA reads as TGTGCCTGGAGTGTACTTGGCGGTTTCTTCTCTTCCTACGAGCAGTACTTC.

This clonotype occurred many times. The genes are TRBV2 and TRBJ2-7; TRBD2 aligns across 8 bases. J lost 3 bases, V lost 7 bases, and 5 bases had no gene match. This CDR3 is built from 13 residues. Germline CDR1 reads SNHLY; CDR2 reads FYNNEI. This chain's CDR3 is CASKIAGGYEQYF. CDR3 DNA sequence: TGTGCCAGCAAAATTGCGGGGGGCTACGAGCAGTACTTC.

This clonotype was recorded at least ten times. The chain carries TRBV11-2 and TRBJ2-5, with TRBD1 matching 10 bases. V lost 2 bases to trimming and J lost 7 bases; unmatched junction nucleotides: 7. CDR3 length: 15 amino acids. Germline loops: CDR1 SGHAT, CDR2 FQNNGV. CDR3 in amino acids: CASSLPGTGAGTQYF. CDR3 nucleotides: TGTGCCAGCAGCTTACCCGGGACAGGGGCGGGGACCCAGTACTTC.

This clonotype was recorded many times. V usage is TRBV20-1 and J usage is TRBJ2-3, with 10 bases matching TRBD2. V lost 6 bases to trimming and J lost 0 bases; unmatched junction nucleotides: 18. The CDR3 spans 19 residues. CDR1 DFQATT and CDR2 SNEGSKA come from the germline V gene (reference sequence). CDR3 in amino acids: CSADSGLAWAVASTDTQYF. For the CDR3, the DNA is TGCAGTGCAGACTCGGGACTAGCGTGGGCTGTAGCTAGCACAGATACGCAGTATTTT.

Many counts were recorded for this clonotype. The rearrangement joins TRBV30 to TRBJ2-5; D uncertain. The CDR3 has 11 residues. Trimming took off 0 bases at V and 4 bases at J, with 3 bases between the two ends. The germline V gene encodes CDR1 GTSNPN and CDR2 SVGIG (reference sequence). CDR3 sequence: CAWSVLETQYF. CDR3 nucleotide sequence: TGTGCCTGGAGTGTACTAGAGACCCAGTACTTC.

This clonotype was recorded at least ten times. The V call is TRBV20-1, the J call TRBJ2-7; D remains ambiguous. Germline loops: CDR1 DFQATT, CDR2 SNEGSKA (reference sequence). Trimming stripped 3 bases from V and 2 bases from J, with 20 bases between. CDR3 length: 16 amino acids. The CDR3 DNA is TGCAGTGCTAGTATCCCTCCCTTTTCTGTTCCCTACGAGCAGTACTTC. This gives the protein CSASIPPFSVPYEQYF.

In its sample, this clonotype was seen a few times. The CDR3 sequence is CASSSTDSLNNSPLHF. The CDR3 DNA is TGTGCCAGCAGTTCCACTGACAGCCTCAATAATTCACCCCTCCACTTT. The V call is TRBV27, the J call TRBJ1-6; a weak D match, TRBD1 (5 bases). This CDR3 is built from 16 residues. With 4 bases removed from V and 5 bases from J, the gap between germline ends came to 15 bases. The germline gives CDR1 MNHEY, CDR2 SMNVEV (reference sequence).

The chain carries TRBV12-3 or TRBV12-4 and TRBJ1-1; 8 bases align to TRBD1. The CDR3 consists of 15 residues. V lost 1 base and J lost 5; bases outside the gene matches: 6. The CDR3 is CASSLESGGDTEAFF. CDR3 sequence (DNA): TGTGCCAGCAGTTTAGAGTCAGGGGGCGATACTGAAGCTTTCTTT.

In its sample, this clonotype was seen a few times. V and J are TRBV16 and TRBJ2-7; 12 nucleotides align to TRBD2. The V gene's germline CDR1 is KGHSY and CDR2 FQNENV. This CDR3 contains 15 residues. Trimming at V came to 0 bases and at J to 6 bases, leaving 3 bases not matched to a gene. CDR3 DNA sequence: TGTGCCAGCAGCCAATCCACTAGCGGGAGGACCGAGCAGTACTTC. This codes for CASSQSTSGRTEQYF. The variable domain in full, with the rest retrieved from reference TRBV16 and TRBJ2-7, is GEEVAQTPKHLVRGEGQKAKLYCAPIKGHSYVFWYQQVLKNEFKFLISFQNENVFDETGMPKERFSAKCLPNSPCSLEIQATKLEDSAVYFCASSQSTSGRTEQYFGPGTRLTVT.

This clonotype was seen at least ten times. The J gene is TRBJ1-6, the V gene TRBV7-8, with no clear D. CDR1 and CDR2 (germline): SGHVS, FQNEAQ. This CDR3 has 12 residues. Between the trimmed V and J ends, which lost 5 bases and 6 bases, there was a span of 5 bases. CDR3 bases: TGTGCCAGCAGCAACAGTAATTCACCCCTCCACTTT. Translation gives CASSNSNSPLHF.

In its sample, this clonotype was seen many times. The V gene is TRBV28, the J gene TRBJ2-7, with 9 bases identical to TRBD1. Germline loops: CDR1 MDHEN, CDR2 SYDVKM. The CDR3 totals 14 residues. The V and J ends lost 4 bases and 7 bases, in that order; junction bases with no gene match: 8. Here the CDR3 DNA reads TGTGCCAGCAGTTCCTCGGGACAGGGAGGGGAGCAGTACTTC. It translates to CASSSSGQGGEQYF.

This clonotype was counted at least ten times. The chain links TRBV20-1 to TRBJ2-7; the D gene is possibly TRBD1 (5 bases). Germline V lookup: CDR1 DFQATT, CDR2 SNEGSKA (reference sequence). The length of the CDR3 is 12 residues. V lost 2 bases to trimming and J lost 4 bases, with 9 bases between them. The CDR3 nucleotides read TGCAGTGCTAGAAGACAGTTGTACGAGCAGTACTTC. It codes for CSARRQLYEQYF.

This clonotype was counted at least ten times. The rearrangement links TRBV20-1 to TRBJ2-3, with 7 nucleotides matching TRBD2. The CDR3 runs 14 residues. With 3 bases clipped from V and 4 bases from J, the junction kept 7 bases outside the gene matches. Germline CDR1 reads DFQATT; CDR2 reads SNEGSKA (reference sequence). CDR3 sequence reads: CSARSGTLADTQYF. The DNA of the CDR3 is TGCAGTGCTAGGAGCGGGACCCTGGCAGATACGCAGTATTTT.

A note on this clonotype: A much larger clone lies one base from this, so it may be a read error. The chain is built from TRBV4-1 and TRBJ2-1; 13 bases map to TRBD2. V lost 8 bases and J lost 4; bases outside the gene matches: 11. The CDR3 runs 17 residues. Germline-derived CDR1 and CDR2 are MGHRA and YSYEKL. This CDR3 reads CASGLRTSGSRYNEQFF. CDR3 in DNA: TGCGCCAGCGGCCTCCGGACTAGCGGGAGCCGGTACAATGAGCAGTTCTTC.

This clonotype was detected many times. The chain carries TRBV27 and TRBJ2-3, with 10 bases aligning to TRBD2. The CDR3 length is 15 residues. With 5 bases clipped from V and 0 bases from J, the junction kept 2 bases outside the gene matches. In germline, CDR1 is MNHEY, CDR2 SMNVEV (reference sequence). CDR3 protein: CASSLAGVSTDTQYF. The CDR3 coding sequence is TGTGCCAGCAGTCTAGCGGGAGTGAGCACAGATACGCAGTATTTT.

Regarding this clonotype: Compared with germline, one end of the junction differs, possibly owing to a read error. This chain links TRBV28 with TRBJ1-1; no firm D call. This CDR3 is 13 amino acids long. CDR1 is MDHEN and CDR2 is SYDVKM in the germline V gene. CDR3 residues: CASSFGQNIEAFF. The CDR3 DNA follows: TGTGCCAGCAGTTTCGGGCAGAACATTGAAGCTTTCTTT.